Each of the 4 T cell receptor beta chains below was sequenced from the same sample in a study of T cells in localized non-small cell lung cancer. Method: immunoSEQ multiplex PCR; TCRdb's copy keeps in-frame clones and lacks some. The table includes 70,000 to 95,000 clones, roughly 91% detected once. Material: PBMCs, obtained before any cancer treatment. The source of these receptors is a woman between 35 and 75 years old with stage II squamous cell lung carcinoma.

The rearrangement links TRBV7-9 to TRBJ1-5; 10 bases agree with TRBD1. CDR3 length: 19 amino acids. The germline V gene has CDR1 SEHNR and CDR2 FQNEAQ (reference sequence). V was pared by 5 bases and J by 3 bases, with 16 bases of the junction left unmatched. Here the CDR3 reads CASSPGDRGAQVPNQPQHF. The CDR3, as DNA: TGTGCCAGCAGCCCGGGGGACAGGGGCGCCCAGGTTCCCAATCAGCCCCAGCATTTT.

This clone turned up a few times. This rearrangement joins TRBV7-8 to TRBJ1-1; tentative D call: TRBD1 (6 bases). CDR1 and CDR2 from the germline V gene are SGHVS and FQNEAQ. V was pared by 7 bases and J by 4 bases, with 13 bases between. CDR3 length: 13 residues. CDR3 amino acids: CASTPRGGTEAFF. In nucleotides, the CDR3 is TGTGCCAGCACCCCAAGGGGGGGCACTGAAGCTTTCTTT.

The genes are TRBV2 and TRBJ1-4, with D perhaps matching TRBD1 (5 bases). This CDR3 has 15 residues. The germline gives CDR1 SNHLY, CDR2 FYNNEI. V lost 5 bases, J lost 4 bases, and 14 bases lay in between. The CDR3 nucleotides read TGTGCCAGCAGTCCTAGGGGAACCCTTAATGAAAAACTGTTTTTT. This translates into CASSPRGTLNEKLFF.

J is TRBJ2-1 and V is TRBV28; 8 bases match TRBD1. The V gene end was trimmed by 5 bases and the J gene end by 0 bases; junction bases not matched to a gene: 15. The V gene's germline CDR1 is MDHEN and CDR2 SYDVKM. The length of the CDR3 is 19 residues. The CDR3 bases are TGTGCCAGCAGTGGACAGGGTCGGTCGAAACCACACTCCTACAATGAGCAGTTCTTC. It is translated as CASSGQGRSKPHSYNEQFF.